A single sample is the source of the 8 T cell receptor beta chains below, sequenced in a study of cytomegalovirus exposure and HLA in healthy donors (dated by TCRdb to 2016 to 2017). Library construction relied on the immunoSEQ multiplex PCR assay. For the multiplex PCR, a mixture combining 60 forward primers for TCR Vbeta segments and 13 reverse primers for TCR Jbeta segments was used. This immuneACCESS table, as held by TCRdb, lists in-frame sequences with V and J called but not all clones. Of the missing ones, under half trace to an unresolved V gene in checked studies; the others have no known cause. The table for this sample lists some 250,000 clones; around 76% of them were counted only once. The ten largest clonotypes hold 5% to 6% of the sample. Sequencing was performed on PBMCs. The receptors shown here come from a woman aged 40 to 55 in good health and CMV-seropositive.

This clone was recorded a few times. The junction departs from germline at one end; a sequencing error may be responsible. The chain employs TRBV7-3 and TRBJ1-1; possible D gene TRBD1, 6 bases. The CDR3 loop spans 14 amino acids. The V gene's germline CDR1 is SGHTA and CDR2 FQGTGA. The chain's CDR3 is CASSPTTGNPEAFF. Here the CDR3 DNA reads TGTGCCAGCAGCCCCACTACAGGGAACCCTGAAGCTTTCTTT.

The J gene is TRBJ2-6, the V gene TRBV9; possible D gene TRBD1, 6 bases. Trimming took 0 bases from V and 1 from J, leaving 17 bases between them. Germline loops: CDR1 SGDLS, CDR2 YYNGEE. The CDR3 runs 19 residues. DNA for the CDR3: TGTGCCAGCAGCGTAGACCCGGGGACACGCATTTCTGGGGCCAACGTCCTGACTTTC. It is translated as CASSVDPGTRISGANVLTF.

V and J are TRBV7-2 and TRBJ2-7; tentative D call: TRBD2 (6 bases). V was cut by 1 base and J by 3 bases, with 13 bases left in between. The CDR3 has 15 residues. Germline-derived CDR1 and CDR2 are SGHTA and FQGNSA. The CDR3 nucleotides read TGTGCCAGCAGCTTAGTTCTCGGGACTTACTACGAGCAGTACTTC. Translation gives CASSLVLGTYYEQYF.

The genes are TRBV2 and TRBJ2-7; D unclear. From germline, CDR1 is SNHLY and CDR2 FYNNEI. V was shortened by 7 bases and J by 6 bases, with 19 bases between the two germline ends. There are 14 residues in the CDR3. The CDR3, as DNA: TGTGCCAGCACCCTGAACCTACTCATCGGCGAGCAGTACTTC. Its translation is CASTLNLLIGEQYF.

The V gene is TRBV12-5, the J gene TRBJ2-5; unclear D gene. Trimming removed 3 bases from V and 3 bases from J, with 8 bases in between. This CDR3 is 13 amino acids long. From germline, CDR1 is LGHNT and CDR2 FRNRAP. In DNA form, the CDR3 reads TGTGCTAGTGGTTTTGACACGGAAGAGACCCAGTACTTC. This translates into CASGFDTEETQYF.

This chain links TRBV7-9 with TRBJ2-1; TRBD1 aligns across 7 bases. With V trimmed by 4 bases and J by 6 bases, 6 bases remained unmatched. Germline CDR1 reads SEHNR; CDR2 reads FQNEAQ (reference sequence). CDR3 length: 14 amino acids. CDR3 residues: CASSSMDRPNEQFF. The CDR3, as DNA: TGTGCCAGCAGCTCGATGGACAGGCCCAATGAGCAGTTCTTC.

The J gene is TRBJ1-1, the V gene TRBV18; the D gene is possibly TRBD1 (5 bases). The CDR3 is 18 amino acids. The germline V gene has CDR1 KGHSH and CDR2 LQKENI. Trimming cost V 3 bases and J 6 bases, with 26 bases left between them. This chain's CDR3 is CASSPLTSRGGRGSEAFF. The CDR3 DNA sequence: TGTGCCAGCTCACCCTTAACGTCTAGGGGCGGCCGTGGCTCTGAAGCTTTCTTT.

The V gene is TRBV7-2, the J gene TRBJ2-5; 11 bases line up with TRBD2. V shed 5 bases, J shed 0 bases, and the junction held 11 bases outside the gene matches. The CDR3 has 18 amino acids. Per the germline V gene, CDR1 is SGHTA and CDR2 is FQGNSA. For the CDR3, the DNA is TGTGCCAGCAGCCAAAACGTTGGGACTAGCGGTTACCAAGAGACCCAGTACTTC. It encodes CASSQNVGTSGYQETQYF. The entire variable domain, with the rest obtained from reference TRBV7-2 and TRBJ2-5, is as follows: GAGVSQSPSNKVTEKGKDVELRCDPISGHTALYWYRQSLGQGLEFLIYFQGNSAPDKSGLPSDRFSAERTGGSVSTLTIQRTQQEDSAVYLCASSQNVGTSGYQETQYFGPGTRLLVL.